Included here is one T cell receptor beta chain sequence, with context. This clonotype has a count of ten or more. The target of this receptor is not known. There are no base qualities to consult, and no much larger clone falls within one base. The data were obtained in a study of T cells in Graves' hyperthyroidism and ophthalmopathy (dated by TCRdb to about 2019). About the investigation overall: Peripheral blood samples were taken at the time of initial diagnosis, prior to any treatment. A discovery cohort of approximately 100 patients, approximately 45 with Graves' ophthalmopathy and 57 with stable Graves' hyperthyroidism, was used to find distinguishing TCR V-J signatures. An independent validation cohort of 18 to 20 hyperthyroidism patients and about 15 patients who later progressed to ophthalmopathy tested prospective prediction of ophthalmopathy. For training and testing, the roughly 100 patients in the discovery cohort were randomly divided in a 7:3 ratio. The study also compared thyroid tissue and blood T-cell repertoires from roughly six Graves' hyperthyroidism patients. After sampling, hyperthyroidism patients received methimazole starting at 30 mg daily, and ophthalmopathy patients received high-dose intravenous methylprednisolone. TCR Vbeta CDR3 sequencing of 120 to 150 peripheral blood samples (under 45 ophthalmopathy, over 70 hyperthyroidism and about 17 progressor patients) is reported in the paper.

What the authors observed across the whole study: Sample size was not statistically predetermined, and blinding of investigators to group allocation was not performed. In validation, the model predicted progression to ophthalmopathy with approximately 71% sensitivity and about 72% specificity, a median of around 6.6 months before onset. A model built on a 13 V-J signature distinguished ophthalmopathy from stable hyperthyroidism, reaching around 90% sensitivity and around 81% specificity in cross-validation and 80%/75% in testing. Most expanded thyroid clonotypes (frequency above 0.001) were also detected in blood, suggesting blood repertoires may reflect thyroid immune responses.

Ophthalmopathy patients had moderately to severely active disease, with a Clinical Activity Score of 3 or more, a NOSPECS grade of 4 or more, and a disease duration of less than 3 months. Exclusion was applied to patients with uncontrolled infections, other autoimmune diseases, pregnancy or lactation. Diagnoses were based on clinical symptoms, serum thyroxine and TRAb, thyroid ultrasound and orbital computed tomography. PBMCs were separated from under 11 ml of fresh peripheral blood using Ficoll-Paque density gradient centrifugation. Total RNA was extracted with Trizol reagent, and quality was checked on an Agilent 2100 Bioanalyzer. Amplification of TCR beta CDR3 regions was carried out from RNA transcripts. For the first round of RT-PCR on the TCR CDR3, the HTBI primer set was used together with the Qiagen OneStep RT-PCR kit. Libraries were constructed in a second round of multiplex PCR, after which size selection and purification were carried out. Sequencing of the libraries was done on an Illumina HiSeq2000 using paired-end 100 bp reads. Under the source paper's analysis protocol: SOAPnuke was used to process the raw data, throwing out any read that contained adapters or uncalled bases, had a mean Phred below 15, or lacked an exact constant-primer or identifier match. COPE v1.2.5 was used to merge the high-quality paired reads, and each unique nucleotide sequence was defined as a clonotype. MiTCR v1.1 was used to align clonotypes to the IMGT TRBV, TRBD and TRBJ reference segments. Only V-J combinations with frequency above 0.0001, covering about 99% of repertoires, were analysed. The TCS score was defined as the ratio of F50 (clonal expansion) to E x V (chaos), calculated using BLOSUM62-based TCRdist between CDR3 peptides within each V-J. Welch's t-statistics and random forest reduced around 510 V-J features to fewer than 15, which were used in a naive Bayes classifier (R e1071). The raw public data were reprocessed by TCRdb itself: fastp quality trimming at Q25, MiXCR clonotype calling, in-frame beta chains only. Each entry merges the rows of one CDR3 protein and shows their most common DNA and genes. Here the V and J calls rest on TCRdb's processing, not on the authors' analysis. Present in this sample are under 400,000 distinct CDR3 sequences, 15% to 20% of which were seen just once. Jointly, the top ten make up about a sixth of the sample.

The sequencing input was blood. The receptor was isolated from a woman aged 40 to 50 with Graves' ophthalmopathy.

The sequenced DNA: TGTGCCAGCAGTGCTCTCCGGGCTTTCAATCAGCCCCAGCATTTT. Its amino acids are CASSALRAFNQPQHF. The sequence joins TRBV12-3 or TRBV12-4 to TRBJ1-5; the D segment cannot be called with confidence. From cysteine to phenylalanine, the CDR3 is 15 amino acids long. Kept here is only the CDR3 DNA, which spans 45 bases and is read in frame from base 1. V loses 5 bases, J loses 3 bases, and the germline ends lie 14 bases apart.